This T cell receptor beta chain originates from a study of cytomegalovirus exposure and HLA in healthy donors. About the study: Of all 400 or so donors who were genotyped, roughly 85% belonged to the Caucasian-associated ancestry cluster.

J was trimmed by 0 bases and V by 3 bases; bases with no gene match: 9. The length of the CDR3 is 18 residues. Looked up from germline, CDR1 is MRHNA and CDR2 is SNTAGT. Researchers ran the PCR with 60 Vbeta and 13 Jbeta primers. The repertoire was sequenced with immunoSEQ multiplex PCR; TCRdb's copy has only in-frame clones and lacks some. The sample contains 90,000 to 150,000 clones, roughly four fifths of which appear only once. General observations from the study: Data from an earlier analysis indicated that most TCR beta V segments were productive either about 87% or about 30% of the time. The authors enumerated roughly 180 TCR beta chains as linked to cytomegalovirus. Highly shared variants forming one cluster were likely a sequencing artifact.

Notes on this clone: The antigen remains undetermined.

The V gene is TRBV6-4, the J gene TRBJ2-4; 9 bases line up with TRBD1. Sequencing used PBMCs. The clonotype was recovered from a woman under 40 in good health and CMV-seropositive. CDR3 region: CASSEPRDRELAKNIQYF. In DNA, the CDR3 is TGTGCCAGCAGTGAACCGAGGGACAGGGAACTAGCCAAAAACATTCAGTACTTC.